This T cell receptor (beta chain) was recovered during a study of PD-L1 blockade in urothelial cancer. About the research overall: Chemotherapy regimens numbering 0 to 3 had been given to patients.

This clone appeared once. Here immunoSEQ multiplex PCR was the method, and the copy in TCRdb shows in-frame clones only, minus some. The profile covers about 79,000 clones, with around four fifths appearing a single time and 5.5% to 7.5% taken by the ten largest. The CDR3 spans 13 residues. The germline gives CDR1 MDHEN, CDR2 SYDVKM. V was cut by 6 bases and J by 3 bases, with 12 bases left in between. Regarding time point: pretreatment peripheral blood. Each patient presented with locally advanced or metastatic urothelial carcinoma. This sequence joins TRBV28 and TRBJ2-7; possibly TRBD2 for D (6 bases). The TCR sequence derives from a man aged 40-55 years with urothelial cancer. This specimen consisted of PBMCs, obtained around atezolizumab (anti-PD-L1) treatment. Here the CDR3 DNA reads TGTGCCAGCAGGGCTCAAGCGGGCTACGAGCAGTACTTC. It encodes CASRAQAGYEQYF.